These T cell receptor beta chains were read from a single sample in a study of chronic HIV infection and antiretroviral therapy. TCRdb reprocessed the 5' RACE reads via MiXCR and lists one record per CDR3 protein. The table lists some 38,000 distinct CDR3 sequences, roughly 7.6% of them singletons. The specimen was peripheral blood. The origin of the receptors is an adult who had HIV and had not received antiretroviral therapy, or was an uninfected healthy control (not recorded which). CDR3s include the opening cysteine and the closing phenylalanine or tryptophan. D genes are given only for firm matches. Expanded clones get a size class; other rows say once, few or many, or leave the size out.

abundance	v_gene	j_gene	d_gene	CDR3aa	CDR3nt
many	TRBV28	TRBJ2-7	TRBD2	CASSLSLAGSSYEQYF	TGTGCCAGCAGTTTATCCCTAGCGGGGAGCTCCTACGAGCAGTACTTC
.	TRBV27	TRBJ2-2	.	CASSFSDTGELFF	TGTGCCAGCAGTTTTTCGGACACCGGGGAGCTGTTTTTT
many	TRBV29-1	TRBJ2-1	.	CSVEVRREQFF	TGCAGCGTTGAAGTCCGGCGTGAGCAGTTCTTC
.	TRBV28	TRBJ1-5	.	CASSNGQPQHF	TGTGCCAGCAGTAATGGTCAGCCCCAGCATTTT
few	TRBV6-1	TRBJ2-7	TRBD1	CASSGSLTGGEQYF	TGTGCCAGCAGTGGTTCGTTGACAGGGGGCGAGCAGTACTTC
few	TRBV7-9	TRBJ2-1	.	CASSLVGSGNEQFF	TGTGCCAGCAGCTTAGTCGGGAGCGGGAATGAGCAGTTCTTC
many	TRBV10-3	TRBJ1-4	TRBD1	CAISDSGTGYEKLFF	TGTGCCATCAGTGATTCCGGGACAGGGTACGAAAAACTGTTTTTT
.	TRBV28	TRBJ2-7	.	CASSSPGEQYF	TGTGCCAGCAGCTCCCCCGGCGAGCAGTACTTC
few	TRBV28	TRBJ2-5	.	CASSSPARVQETQYF	TGTGCCAGCAGTTCTCCTGCCCGGGTACAAGAGACCCAGTACTTC
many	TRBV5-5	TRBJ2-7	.	CASSLGTGYEQYF	TGTGCCAGCAGCTTGGGAACCGGATACGAGCAGTACTTC